A single sample gave rise to the 24 T cell receptor beta chains below, sequenced in a study of T-cell reconstitution after alpha-beta-depleted transplantation in children. Preparation of the TCRbeta library involved a method that used unique molecular identifiers. A single record per CDR3 protein comes from TCRdb applying MiXCR to the PCR reads. The sample yields 210,000 or so distinct CDR3 sequences, approximately 10% seen once. The specimen was PBMCs from the stem cell graft donor, collected from the stem cell graft. These receptors came from a human donor who donated a stem cell graft to a child with acute lymphoblastic leukemia.

At least ten counts were recorded for this clonotype. This rearrangement joins TRBV18 to TRBJ2-2, with 9 bases identical to TRBD2. Germline trimming cut 4 bases from V and 4 bases from J; bases unmatched to any gene: 4. The CDR3 length is 15 residues. Germline CDR1 reads KGHSH; CDR2 reads LQKENI. The CDR3 here is CASSRLADRTGELFF. The CDR3 DNA sequence: TGTGCCAGCTCACGACTAGCGGACCGCACCGGGGAGCTGTTTTTT.

This clonotype has only a few counts. The chain is built from TRBV3-1 and TRBJ1-1; the D is unclear. The ends were cut back, 4 bases at V and 0 bases at J, with 12 bases in the middle. Germline CDR1 reads LGHDT; CDR2 reads YNNKEL (reference sequence). The CDR3 contains 15 residues. The CDR3 loop reads CASSLEGRMNTEAFF. The CDR3 nucleotides are TGTGCCAGCAGCCTAGAAGGACGGATGAACACTGAAGCTTTCTTT. Full variable domain (remainder filled in from reference TRBV3-1 and TRBJ1-1): DTAVSQTPKYLVTQMGNDKSIKCEQNLGHDTMYWYKQDSKKFLKIMFSYNNKELIINETVPNRFSPKSPDKAHLNLHINSLELGDSAVYFCASSLEGRMNTEAFFGQGTRLTVV.

The chain has TRBV19 and TRBJ2-3; tentative D call: TRBD2 (5 bases). The germline CDR1 and CDR2 sequences are LNHDA and SQIVND (reference sequence). Trimming stripped 3 bases from V and 1 base from J, with 5 bases between. The CDR3 has 13 amino acids. In DNA, the CDR3 is TGTGCCAGTAGTATCGGGGGCACAGATACGCAGTATTTT. Translated: CASSIGGTDTQYF.

The chain combines TRBV12-3 or TRBV12-4 with TRBJ1-3; no clear D gene. Deletions cut 4 bases from V and 4 bases from J, with 14 bases between. The CDR3 covers 15 residues. CDR3 residues: CASSSRRAAGNTIYF. In DNA form, the CDR3 reads TGTGCCAGCAGTTCCCGGCGGGCTGCGGGAAACACCATATATTTT.

This clonotype was picked up many times. The V gene is TRBV5-4, the J gene TRBJ1-5; D is ambiguous. Looked up from germline, CDR1 is SGHNT and CDR2 is YYREEE (reference sequence). The CDR3 extends over 14 amino acids. V lost 0 bases and J 1 base, leaving 5 bases between the germline ends. CDR3 sequence (DNA): TGTGCCAGCAGCTTGGTTGGGAGCAATCAGCCCCAGCATTTT. Translating gives CASSLVGSNQPQHF.

This clonotype was detected only a few times. The chain uses TRBV10-3 and TRBJ1-4; 8 bases map to TRBD1. The CDR3 has 16 residues. Germline V gene data show CDR1 as ENHRY and CDR2 as SYGVKD. The junction had 8 bases not matched to a gene; V was cut back by 5 bases and J by 3 bases. CDR3 residues: CAISPQGAEANEKLFF. In nucleotides, the CDR3 is TGTGCCATCAGTCCCCAGGGGGCGGAGGCTAATGAAAAACTGTTTTTT.

The chain recombines TRBV27 with TRBJ1-1; possibly TRBD1 for D (5 bases). The CDR3 extends over 13 amino acids. The germline gives CDR1 MNHEY, CDR2 SMNVEV (reference sequence). The germline V and J ends were trimmed by 3 bases and 6 bases, with 11 bases remaining between them. CDR3 region: CASSFGGAAEAFF. As DNA, the CDR3 is TGTGCCAGCAGTTTCGGGGGTGCGGCTGAAGCTTTCTTT.

The sample holds many counts of this clonotype. This chain connects TRBV14 to TRBJ2-5; 9 positions agree with TRBD2. The J segment lost 3 bases and the V segment lost 0 bases, leaving 2 bases of the junction unmatched. CDR1 and CDR2 (germline): SGHDN, FVKESK. This CDR3 is built from 15 residues. The CDR3 DNA reads as TGTGCCAGCAGCCAAGATTTAGCGGGGGAAGAGACCCAGTACTTC. Its translation is CASSQDLAGEETQYF.

Many counts were recorded for this clonotype. The J gene is TRBJ1-1, the V gene TRBV6-5; a possible D gene is TRBD1 (5 bases). The V end lost 0 bases, the J end lost 4 bases, and 12 bases lay between the germline ends. Germline V gene sequence: CDR1 MNHEY, CDR2 SVGAGI. The CDR3 extends over 15 amino acids. CDR3 coding DNA: TGTGCCAGCAGTTACTCGCCAGGGAAGGGCACTGAAGCTTTCTTT. It is translated as CASSYSPGKGTEAFF.

This clonotype has at least ten counts. V gene TRBV5-6 combines with J gene TRBJ2-1; D may be TRBD2 (6 bases). There are 11 residues in the CDR3. The germline V and J ends were trimmed by 2 bases and 10 bases, with 7 bases remaining between them. The germline CDR1 and CDR2 sequences are SGHDT and YYEEEE. The CDR3 nucleotides are TGTGCCAGCAGCTTAGGGAGGGAGCAGTTCTTC. It encodes CASSLGREQFF.

This clonotype has only a few counts. V usage is TRBV12-3 or TRBV12-4 and J usage is TRBJ2-2; TRBD2 is a possible D gene (6 bases). The CDR3 spans 16 residues. The V end lost 6 bases, the J end lost 3 bases, and 17 bases lay between the germline ends. The CDR3 protein is CASRNWGEKDTGELFF. Here the CDR3 DNA reads TGTGCCAGCAGGAACTGGGGGGAAAAAGACACCGGGGAGCTGTTTTTT.

This chain uses TRBV3-1 with TRBJ2-7; D perhaps matches TRBD2 (5 bases). V gave up 1 base and J gave up 6 bases, with 13 bases separating them. Looked up from germline, CDR1 is LGHDT and CDR2 is YNNKEL (reference sequence). The CDR3 runs 14 residues. CDR3 region: CASSQAAPGGEQYF. CDR3 DNA sequence: TGTGCCAGCAGCCAAGCCGCGCCAGGAGGCGAGCAGTACTTC.

The rearrangement links TRBV7-9 to TRBJ1-1, with D perhaps matching TRBD1 (5 bases). Trimming left V 0 bases short and J 7 bases short, with 12 bases between. The CDR3 is 14 residues long. From germline, CDR1 is SEHNR and CDR2 FQNEAQ (reference sequence). As DNA, the CDR3 is TGTGCCAGCAGCTTAGCGCTGGGGCCTAATGAAGCTTTCTTT. It yields the protein CASSLALGPNEAFF. Supplemented by reference TRBV7-9 and TRBJ1-1, the full variable domain reads DTGVSQNPRHKITKRGQNVTFRCDPISEHNRLYWYRQTLGQGPEFLTYFQNEAQLEKSRLLSDRFSAERPKGSFSTLEIQRTEQGDSAMYLCASSLALGPNEAFFGQGTRLTVV.

This clonotype was recorded at least ten times. This chain connects TRBV7-9 to TRBJ2-1; no firm D call. V dropped 1 base and J dropped 8 bases, with 12 bases sitting between them. The CDR3 loop spans 14 amino acids. Germline assignment: CDR1 SEHNR and CDR2 FQNEAQ (reference sequence). For the CDR3, the DNA is TGTGCCAGCAGCTTAGTGGGATCTCCCCATGAGCAGTTCTTC. Residues: CASSLVGSPHEQFF.

This clonotype was observed a handful of times. At one boundary the junction diverges from the germline segment, which might be a read error. The V and J genes are TRBV12-3 or TRBV12-4 and TRBJ1-4, with TRBD1 as a possible D gene (5 bases). This CDR3 region has 18 residues. CDR3 in amino acids: CASSLAPAPGNLNEKLFF. CDR3 DNA: TGTGCCAGCAGTCTAGCTCCAGCCCCAGGGAATTTAAATGAAAAACTGTTTTTT.

V gene TRBV6-5 combines with J gene TRBJ2-2; TRBD1 might be the D (6 bases). Germline V gives CDR1 MNHEY, CDR2 SVGAGI. This CDR3 is 13 amino acids long. The V end was cut by 9 bases, the J end by 2 bases, with 10 bases between. The CDR3 sequence: CARPGHNTGELFF. The CDR3 DNA is TGTGCCAGGCCGGGACATAACACCGGGGAGCTGTTTTTT.

This clonotype has more than one count but fewer than ten. V is TRBV20-1 and J is TRBJ2-5; the match to TRBD2 covers 12 bases. The CDR3 consists of 15 residues. V was pared by 2 bases and J by 7 bases, with 8 bases of the junction left unmatched. The V gene's germline CDR1 is DFQATT and CDR2 SNEGSKA (reference sequence). The DNA for the CDR3 is TGCAGTGCTAGACCCGGGACTAGCGGGTTAGGGACCCAGTACTTC. Residues: CSARPGTSGLGTQYF.

V is TRBV5-1 and J is TRBJ2-5, with D perhaps matching TRBD1 (5 bases). The V end lost 10 bases, the J end lost 5 bases, and 9 bases lay between the germline ends. Germline V gives CDR1 SGHRS, CDR2 YFSETQ. This CDR3 comprises 10 residues. The CDR3 nucleotides are TGCGCCGGGTACAGGGAGACCCAGTACTTC. The encoded protein is CAGYRETQYF.

This clonotype was seen repeatedly, ten times or more. V usage is TRBV7-2 and J usage is TRBJ1-2, with D unclear. The length of the CDR3 is 12 residues. With 1 base removed from V and 4 bases from J, the gap between germline ends came to 4 bases. CDR1 SGHTA and CDR2 FQGNSA come from the germline V gene. The CDR3 DNA follows: TGTGCCAGCAGCTTAGATACCTATGGCTACACCTTC. Its translation is CASSLDTYGYTF. Looking up the rest from reference TRBV7-2 and TRBJ1-2 gives the full variable domain: GAGVSQSPSNKVTEKGKDVELRCDPISGHTALYWYRQSLGQGLEFLIYFQGNSAPDKSGLPSDRFSAERTGGSVSTLTIQRTQQEDSAVYLCASSLDTYGYTFGSGTRLTVV.

This clonotype was seen more than once but under ten times. The chain has TRBV18 and TRBJ2-2, with D unclear. V lost 2 bases to trimming and J lost 3 bases, with 4 bases between them. The germline gives CDR1 KGHSH, CDR2 LQKENI. The CDR3 has 13 residues. The CDR3 sequence: CASSPGHTGELFF. In nucleotides, the CDR3 is TGTGCCAGCTCACCAGGTCACACCGGGGAGCTGTTTTTT.

V gene TRBV27 combines with J gene TRBJ1-5; D is perhaps TRBD1 (6 bases). V shed 6 bases and J shed 5 bases, with 8 bases lying between them. Germline V gene sequence: CDR1 MNHEY, CDR2 SMNVEV (reference sequence). The CDR3 has 12 residues. The CDR3 region has the DNA TGTGCCAGCAGGAGGGGGGATCAGCCCCAGCATTTT. This gives the protein CASRRGDQPQHF.

This clonotype was counted a few times. The chain joins TRBV5-1 to TRBJ1-1, with 10 bases matching TRBD1. V lost 0 bases, J lost 0 bases, and 11 bases stayed unmatched. CDR1 and CDR2 from the germline V gene are SGHRS and YFSETQ. CDR3 length equals 19 residues. The CDR3 bases are TGCGCCAGCAGCTTGGACGGACAGGGGGGAGGAGGCCTGAACACTGAAGCTTTCTTT. This gives the protein CASSLDGQGGGGLNTEAFF. Full variable domain (missing parts from reference TRBV5-1 and TRBJ1-1): KAGVTQTPRYLIKTRGQQVTLSCSPISGHRSVSWYQQTPGQGLQFLFEYFSETQRNKGNFPGRFSGRQFSNSRSEMNVSTLELGDSALYLCASSLDGQGGGGLNTEAFFGQGTRLTVV.

At least ten counts were recorded for this clonotype. The J gene is TRBJ2-2, the V gene TRBV7-2; the D is unclear. The germline gives CDR1 SGHTA, CDR2 FQGNSA. The CDR3 has 14 amino acids. V lost 7 bases and J lost 6, with 15 bases in between. Written as DNA, the CDR3 is TGTGCCAGCACCCGAAACTTGGGCCCCGGGGAGCTGTTTTTT. Its translation is CASTRNLGPGELFF. Full variable domain (rest looked up from reference TRBV7-2 and TRBJ2-2): GAGVSQSPSNKVTEKGKDVELRCDPISGHTALYWYRQSLGQGLEFLIYFQGNSAPDKSGLPSDRFSAERTGGSVSTLTIQRTQQEDSAVYLCASTRNLGPGELFFGEGSRLTVL.

This clonotype showed up many times. The CDR3 DNA follows: TGTGCCAGCACCCCCAGTTGGGACAGGGTGTATGCCGGGGAGCTGTTTTTT. Protein sequence: CASTPSWDRVYAGELFF. V is TRBV21-1 and J is TRBJ2-2; no DNA check was done on the table's D call, TRBD1. TRBV21-1 is assigned pseudogene status. The CDR3 is made up of 17 amino acids.